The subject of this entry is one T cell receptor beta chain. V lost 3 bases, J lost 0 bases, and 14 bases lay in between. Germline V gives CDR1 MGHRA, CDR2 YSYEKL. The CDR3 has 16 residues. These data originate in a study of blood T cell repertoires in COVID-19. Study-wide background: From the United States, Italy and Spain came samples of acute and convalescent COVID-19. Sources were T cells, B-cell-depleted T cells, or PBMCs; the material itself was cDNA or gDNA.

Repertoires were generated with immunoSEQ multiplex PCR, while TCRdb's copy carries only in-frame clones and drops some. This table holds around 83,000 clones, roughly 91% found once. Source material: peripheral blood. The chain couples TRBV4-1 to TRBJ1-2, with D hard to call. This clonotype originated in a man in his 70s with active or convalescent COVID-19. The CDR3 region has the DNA TGCGCCAGCAGCCAGCAAACTCGGAGACCTAACTATGGCTACACCTTC. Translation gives CASSQQTRRPNYGYTF.